Shown below are 10 T cell receptor beta chains from a single sample sequenced in a study of regulatory T cells in long-lasting Graves disease (dated by TCRdb to about 2021). The library was made by multiplex PCR. Sequenced on an Illumina HiSeq 4000. CDR3 regions were amplified by Arm-PCR with iRepertoire HTBI primers to construct TCR beta libraries. In-frame beta chains were kept once TCRdb had trimmed the public reads at Q25 with fastp and called clones with MiXCR. CDR3 protein duplicates are merged, each entry listing the most common genes and DNA. Recorded for this sample are 400,000 to 500,000 distinct CDR3 sequences; more than 20% of them occurred a single time. The ten largest make up 7% to 10% of the sample. Interpreted using the paper, the time point label stands for: persistent/refractory GD, antithyroid drugs over 5 years with positive TRAb. For both TCR sequencing and RNA sequencing, RNA was extracted from PBMCs using TRIzol.

Sequences were derived from peripheral blood mononuclear cells (PBMCs), sampled when the disease was refractory, from a patient treated with antithyroid drugs. The receptors come from a female donor with Graves disease.

This clonotype was detected many times. The chain uses TRBV15 and TRBJ2-5; 10 nucleotides align to TRBD2. CDR1 and CDR2 from the germline V gene are LNHNV and YYDKDF (reference sequence). This CDR3 has 20 residues. V was pared by 8 bases and J by 3 bases, with 24 bases of the junction left unmatched. This chain's CDR3 is CATSPPIASGSSSREETQYF. The CDR3, as DNA: TGTGCCACCTCCCCCCCGATTGCTAGCGGGAGTTCTTCTCGGGAAGAGACCCAGTACTTC.

This clonotype has just a few counts. The chain recombines TRBV5-1 with TRBJ2-7; 7 bases are a match to TRBD2. CDR1 and CDR2 (germline): SGHRS, YFSETQ. J lost 1 base, V lost 7 bases, and 8 bases had no gene match. This CDR3 spans 14 amino acids. The CDR3 DNA is TGCGCCAGCGGCCAACAAGCGGGATCCTACGAGCAGTACTTC. Translating it yields CASGQQAGSYEQYF.

This clonotype has only a few counts. The V gene is TRBV5-5, the J gene TRBJ1-3; the D gene is possibly TRBD1 (5 bases). The germline gives CDR1 SGHKS, CDR2 YYEKEE (reference sequence). The V and J ends lost 3 bases and 2 bases respectively, with 18 bases between them. The CDR3 sequence is 17 residues long. The CDR3 bases are TGTGCCAGCAGCTATGCGACCGGGGCGACGGCTGGAAACACCATATATTTT. Protein: CASSYATGATAGNTIYF.

As for this clonotype: Sequence at one end of the junction differs from germline and may be a read error. The V gene is TRBV27, the J gene TRBJ2-7; D might be TRBD2 (5 bases). Germline CDR1 and CDR2: MNHEY and SMNVEV (reference sequence). This CDR3 has 15 residues. The CDR3 loop reads CVSSLSGSGSYEQYF. CDR3 nucleotides: TGTGTCAGCAGTTTATCGGGTTCGGGGTCCTACGAGCAGTACTTC.

The gene calls are TRBV20-1 and TRBJ2-7, with 7 bases identical to TRBD2. Per germline, CDR1 DFQATT and CDR2 SNEGSKA (reference sequence). CDR3 length equals 16 residues. V shed 0 bases, J shed 4 bases, and the junction held 12 bases outside the gene matches. CDR3 DNA sequence: TGCAGTGCTAGAGATGGGATCAGCGGGAATCTATACGAGCAGTACTTC. Its translation: CSARDGISGNLYEQYF.

This clonotype was observed many times. Here the CDR3 reads CASSTGTTLNIQYF. CDR3 coding DNA: TGTGCCAGCAGTACCGGGACGACCCTAAACATTCAGTACTTC. V is TRBV27 and J is TRBJ2-4; the D call may be TRBD1 or TRBD2 (5 bases each). The CDR3 length is 14 residues. V dropped 5 bases and J dropped 6 bases, with 14 bases sitting between them. Germline-derived CDR1 and CDR2 are MNHEY and SMNVEV (reference sequence).

There are many counts of this clonotype. This chain joins TRBV12-3 or TRBV12-4 and TRBJ1-3, with 7 positions matching TRBD1. This CDR3 has 16 amino acids. Trimming cost V 6 bases and J 3 bases; bases outside gene matches: 11. The CDR3 bases are TGTGCCAGCAGCCCTACGGAGGGGGCCTTTGGAAACACCATATATTTT. Translation gives CASSPTEGAFGNTIYF.

The chain combines TRBV4-1 with TRBJ2-7; 12 positions match TRBD2. Germline V CDR1 and CDR2: MGHRA, YSYEKL. The J segment lost 2 bases and the V segment lost 1 base, leaving 3 bases of the junction unmatched. The CDR3 spans 16 residues. CDR3 bases: TGCGCCAGCAGCCAAGGGACTAGCGGGGTCACCTACGAGCAGTACTTC. This gives the protein CASSQGTSGVTYEQYF.

CDR3 bases: TGCGCCAGCAGCCAACGAAGAGGGGTAGCGGGCGACTCCTACGAGCAGTACTTC. This translates into CASSQRRGVAGDSYEQYF. The rearrangement joins TRBV4-1 to TRBJ2-7, with 7 bases that match TRBD2. Germline V gene data show CDR1 as MGHRA and CDR2 as YSYEKL. The CDR3 totals 18 residues. With 2 bases clipped from V and 0 bases from J, the junction kept 13 bases outside the gene matches.

CDR3 coding DNA: TGTGCCAGCAGCGAGAGCGAGGGTAGCGAGCAGTACTTC. This translates into CASSESEGSEQYF. The gene calls are TRBV9 and TRBJ2-7, with TRBD2 as a possible D gene (5 bases). V shed 3 bases and J shed 6 bases, with 13 bases lying between them. Germline V gene data show CDR1 as SGDLS and CDR2 as YYNGEE. The CDR3 has 13 amino acids.